The next 20 T cell receptor beta chains were all read from a single sample in a study of shared clonotypes between healthy human individuals. Assay: immunoSEQ multiplex PCR; the TCRdb copy retains only in-frame clones and omits some. The sample shows about 690,000 clones, around 90% of them seen only once. The sample taken for sequencing was memory CD8+ T cells from PBMCs. Subset here: CD45RO+ cells pooled with CCR7-negative TemRA cells. The receptors here all came from a man aged 18 to 30 in good health. Some clones in this sample may be carry-over from other donors' samples.

The chain couples TRBV4-2 to TRBJ2-1; the D gene is possibly TRBD1 (9 bases). The germline V and J ends were trimmed by 4 bases and 12 bases, with 22 bases remaining between them. The V gene's germline CDR1 is LGHNA and CDR2 YNFKEQ. CDR3 length: 15 amino acids. The CDR3 DNA is TGTGCCAGCAGCCCGAGTAGCGGGACAGGGCAGGGGCAGTTCTTC. This codes for CASSPSSGTGQGQFF.

Turning to this clone: The same CDR3 also results from other DNA sequences found in this sample. This chain joins TRBV27 and TRBJ2-1; D unresolved. The CDR3 length is 12 residues. Germline V gives CDR1 MNHEY, CDR2 SMNVEV (reference sequence). V was pared by 0 bases and J by 8 bases, with 5 bases between. The CDR3 protein is CASSLSGYEQFF. In DNA form, the CDR3 reads TGTGCCAGCAGTTTATCTGGGTATGAGCAGTTCTTC.

The chain is built from TRBV9 and TRBJ2-1, with 8 positions matching TRBD1. This CDR3 has 16 residues. Germline CDR1 is SGDLS and CDR2 is YYNGEE. V dropped 0 bases and J dropped 7; count of bases not matched to a gene: 9. The CDR3 loop is CASSVDGTGGRNEQFF. The CDR3 DNA follows: TGTGCCAGCAGCGTAGATGGAACAGGGGGGAGGAATGAGCAGTTCTTC.

The chain employs TRBV11-2 and TRBJ2-7; D unresolved. The CDR3 length is 14 residues. The ends were cut back, 2 bases at V and 3 bases at J, with 11 bases in the middle. Germline CDR1 reads SGHAT; CDR2 reads FQNNGV. CDR3 coding DNA: TGTGCCAGCAGCTTATTCACCGCCCACTACGAGCAGTACTTC. Protein product: CASSLFTAHYEQYF.

The V call is TRBV5-4, the J call TRBJ1-1; the D gene is possibly TRBD1 (5 bases). This CDR3 is 13 amino acids long. Germline lookup yields CDR1 SGHNT and CDR2 YYREEE (reference sequence). The V and J ends lost 4 bases and 1 base respectively, with 8 bases between them. Written as DNA, the CDR3 is TGTGCCAGCAGCATCAGGGAGAACACTGAAGCTTTCTTT. Translating it yields CASSIRENTEAFF. The full variable domain, in which reference TRBV5-4 and TRBJ1-1 provide the parts outside the CDR3, is ETGVTQSPTHLIKTRGQQVTLRCSSQSGHNTVSWYQQALGQGPQFIFQYYREEENGRGNFPPRFSGLQFPNYSSELNVNALELDDSALYLCASSIRENTEAFFGQGTRLTVV.

CDR3 bases: TGCGCCAGTTGGGACAGTTCCTCTGGGGCCAACGTCCTGACTTTC. Its protein is CASWDSSSGANVLTF. J is TRBJ2-6 and V is TRBV5-1, with 7 bases identical to TRBD1. Germline assignment: CDR1 SGHRS and CDR2 YFSETQ. CDR3 length: 15 amino acids. The V segment lost 8 bases and the J segment 0 bases; nucleotides outside the gene matches: 5.

The V gene is TRBV7-9, the J gene TRBJ2-2; D is ambiguous. Trimming took off 4 bases at V and 3 bases at J, with 3 bases between the two ends. This CDR3 has 12 residues. Germline-derived CDR1 and CDR2 are SEHNR and FQNEAQ (reference sequence). The CDR3 is CASSWDTGELFF. In DNA, the CDR3 is TGTGCCAGCAGCTGGGACACCGGGGAGCTGTTTTTT.

The V gene is TRBV6-5, the J gene TRBJ1-1; D is undetermined. V gave up 5 bases and J gave up 5 bases, with 15 bases separating them. Germline V CDR1 and CDR2: MNHEY, SVGAGI. The CDR3 is 14 amino acids. The DNA of the CDR3 is TGTGCCAGCAGTCTGGCGGCCGGCGGGACTGAAGCTTTCTTT. This codes for CASSLAAGGTEAFF.

This chain joins TRBV4-3 and TRBJ1-6, with D unresolved. CDR3 length equals 15 residues. Deletions cut 1 base from V and 10 bases from J, with 14 bases between. CDR1 and CDR2 (germline): LGHNA, YSLEER. CDR3 bases: TGCGCCAGCAGCCAAGGGGCGTATTCGGAATCACCCCTCCACTTT. Translation: CASSQGAYSESPLHF.

The chain is built from TRBV9 and TRBJ2-1, with D possibly TRBD2 on 6 matching bases. Per germline, CDR1 SGDLS and CDR2 YYNGEE. The CDR3 is 15 amino acids. The V end lost 3 bases, the J end lost 3 bases, and 13 bases lay between the germline ends. The CDR3 is CASSAPTGVYNEQFF. The CDR3 coding sequence is TGTGCCAGCAGCGCTCCGACGGGAGTCTACAATGAGCAGTTCTTC. The whole variable domain, filled in from reference TRBV9 and TRBJ2-1, reads DSGVTQTPKHLITATGQRVTLRCSPRSGDLSVYWYQQSLDQGLQFLIQYYNGEERAKGNILERFSAQQFPDLHSELNLSSLELGDSALYFCASSAPTGVYNEQFFGPGTRLTVL.

The V and J genes are TRBV4-1 and TRBJ2-1; TRBD1 matches at 7 bases. Looked up from germline, CDR1 is MGHRA and CDR2 is YSYEKL. The trim removed 4 bases at V and 1 base at J, leaving 7 bases unmatched. The CDR3 spans 16 residues. CDR3 region: CASSPRQGTSYNEQFF. CDR3 nucleotide sequence: TGCGCCAGCAGCCCGAGACAGGGAACTTCCTACAATGAGCAGTTCTTC.

The CDR3 nucleotides are TGTGCCAGCAGTAACCCAGATTTGACAGGGGGCTGGAGTGAGACCCAGTACTTC. Encoded protein: CASSNPDLTGGWSETQYF. The J gene is TRBJ2-5, the V gene TRBV28; 10 positions agree with TRBD1. With 5 bases clipped from V and 5 bases from J, the junction kept 17 bases outside the gene matches. The CDR3 runs to 18 residues. CDR1 is MDHEN, CDR2 SYDVKM, per germline.

The rearrangement links TRBV4-2 to TRBJ2-1; no reliable D call. From germline, CDR1 is LGHNA and CDR2 YNFKEQ. V was cut by 0 bases and J by 9 bases, with 6 bases left in between. CDR3 length equals 12 residues. CDR3 DNA sequence: TGTGCCAGCAGCCAAGATGTTCCTGAGCAGTTCTTC. It yields the protein CASSQDVPEQFF.

This chain joins TRBV11-2 and TRBJ2-1; tentative D call: TRBD2 (6 bases). Germline V gene data show CDR1 as SGHAT and CDR2 as FQNNGV. This CDR3 comprises 17 residues. Deletions cut 0 bases from V and 3 bases from J, with 15 bases between. The CDR3 loop reads CASSLEKLALYYNEQFF. In DNA, the CDR3 is TGTGCCAGCAGCTTAGAGAAGCTAGCGTTGTACTACAATGAGCAGTTCTTC.

The chain carries TRBV27 and TRBJ1-2; weak D call: TRBD1 (5 bases). Germline CDR1 is MNHEY and CDR2 is SMNVEV (reference sequence). CDR3 size: 15 residues. V dropped 3 bases and J dropped 3 bases, with 14 bases sitting between them. The CDR3 nucleotides read TGTGCCAGCAGTTTTGGGGCAGCAACTCACTATGGCTACACCTTC. The encoded protein is CASSFGAATHYGYTF.

The chain employs TRBV19 and TRBJ2-7, with D possibly being TRBD1 (6 bases). The ends were cut back, 3 bases at V and 3 bases at J, with 18 bases in the middle. The CDR3 is 16 residues long. Germline CDR1 LNHDA, CDR2 SQIVND (reference sequence). The DNA for the CDR3 is TGTGCCAGTAGTATCTCAACCTCGACAGGCAACTACGAGCAGTACTTC. The encoded protein is CASSISTSTGNYEQYF.

The V call is TRBV9, the J call TRBJ2-2, with D possibly TRBD2 on 5 matching bases. The CDR3 is 16 residues long. Germline CDR1 is SGDLS and CDR2 is YYNGEE. V was shortened by 2 bases and J by 1 base, with 12 bases between the two germline ends. CDR3 sequence: CASSVNSGVNTGELFF. Written as DNA, the CDR3 is TGTGCCAGCAGCGTTAACAGCGGAGTGAACACCGGGGAGCTGTTTTTT.

This clone has only one observation. The chain is built from TRBV7-9 and TRBJ2-1; TRBD2 agrees at 8 bases. Trimming removed 1 base from V and 0 bases from J; junction bases left unmatched: 8. Germline V gene data show CDR1 as SEHNR and CDR2 as FQNEAQ (reference sequence). CDR3 length: 18 amino acids. CDR3: CASSLEGTSASSYNEQFF. CDR3 sequence (DNA): TGTGCCAGCAGCTTAGAAGGGACTAGTGCCAGCTCCTACAATGAGCAGTTCTTC.

The CDR3 DNA reads TGTGCCAGCAGTTTATCCTGGCTAGAAAATCAGTACTTC. As protein: CASSLSWLENQYF. The gene calls are TRBV27 and TRBJ2-4; D not certain. Germline-derived CDR1 and CDR2 are MNHEY and SMNVEV (reference sequence). The V and J ends lost 0 bases and 12 bases respectively, with 12 bases between them. The CDR3 contains 13 residues.

J is TRBJ2-1 and V is TRBV13; 13 bases are shared with TRBD2. The CDR3 runs to 16 residues. V lost 5 bases, J lost 8 bases, and 9 bases stayed unmatched. Germline V gene sequence: CDR1 PRHDT, CDR2 FYEKMQ (reference sequence). The CDR3 DNA follows: TGTGCCAGCAGCCCGGGGACTAGCGGGATAAAGGATGAGCAGTTCTTC. Its translation is CASSPGTSGIKDEQFF.